This T cell receptor (beta chain) was recorded in a study of blood T cells in healthy people across ages. Study-level background: Using template switching, researchers captured about one barcoded beta molecule for each two T cells. General study findings and limits: A roughly linear age-dependent decrease characterized TCR beta diversity per million T cells.

The CDR3 is 14 residues long. Germline lookup yields CDR1 SEHNR and CDR2 FQNEAQ (reference sequence). Collection of roughly 9.6 milliliters of peripheral blood was performed for each donor. Per-sample PBMC isolation yielded at least 6 million cells. With respect to this clonotype: The antigen is undetermined. An end of the junction does not agree with germline; a read error may underlie this.

Sample-barcoded 5' priming and a J-beta primer mix drove a second PCR of 7 to 11 cycles. TCRdb analysed the 5' RACE reads with MiXCR anew, one entry per CDR3 protein. The sample holds 1.5 million to 2 million distinct CDR3 sequences; roughly 27% are singletons and the top ten take approximately 7.7%. V gene TRBV7-9 combines with J gene TRBJ1-4; D uncertain. The origin of this receptor is a woman in her 30s in good health. Sequenced sample: blood. The CDR3 loop is CASSSTVSNKKLFF. The DNA for the CDR3 is TGTGCTAGCAGCTCCACGGTGTCTAATAAGAAACTGTTTTTT.